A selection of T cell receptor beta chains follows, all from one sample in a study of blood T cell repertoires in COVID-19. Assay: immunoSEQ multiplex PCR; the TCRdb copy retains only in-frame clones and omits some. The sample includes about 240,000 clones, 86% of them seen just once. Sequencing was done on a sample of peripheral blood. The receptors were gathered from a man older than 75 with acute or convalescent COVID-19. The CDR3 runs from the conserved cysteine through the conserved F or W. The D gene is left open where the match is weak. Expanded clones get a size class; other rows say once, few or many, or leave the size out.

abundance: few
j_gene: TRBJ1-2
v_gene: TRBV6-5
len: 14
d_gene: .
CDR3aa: CASMLVVGGEGYTF
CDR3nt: TGTGCCAGCATGTTGGTTGTTGGGGGCGAAGGCTACACCTTC

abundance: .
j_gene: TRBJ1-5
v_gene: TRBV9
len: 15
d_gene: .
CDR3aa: CASSVGQEEYQPQHF
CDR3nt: TGTGCCAGCAGCGTAGGGCAGGAGGAGTATCAGCCCCAGCATTTT

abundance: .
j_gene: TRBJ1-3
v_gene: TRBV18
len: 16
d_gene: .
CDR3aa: CASSPIAVGPGNTIYF
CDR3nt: TGTGCCAGCTCACCAATTGCAGTGGGCCCTGGAAACACCATATATTTT

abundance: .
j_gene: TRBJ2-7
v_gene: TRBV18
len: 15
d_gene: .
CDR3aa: CASSPRDTNSYEQYF
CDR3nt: TGTGCCAGCTCACCACGGGACACTAACTCCTACGAGCAGTACTTC

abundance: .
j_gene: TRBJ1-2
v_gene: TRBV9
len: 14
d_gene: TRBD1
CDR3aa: CASSLDRAQGGYTF
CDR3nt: TGTGCCAGCAGCCTGGACAGGGCACAGGGTGGCTACACCTTC

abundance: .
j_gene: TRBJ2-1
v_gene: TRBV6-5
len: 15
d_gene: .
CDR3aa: CASFTGRALYNEQFF
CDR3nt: TGTGCCTCCTTTACCGGCAGGGCCCTCTACAATGAGCAGTTCTTC

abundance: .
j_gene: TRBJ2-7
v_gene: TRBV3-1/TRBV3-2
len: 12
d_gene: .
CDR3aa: CASRLGSGEQYF
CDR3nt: TGTGCCAGCAGACTCGGATCGGGCGAGCAGTACTTC

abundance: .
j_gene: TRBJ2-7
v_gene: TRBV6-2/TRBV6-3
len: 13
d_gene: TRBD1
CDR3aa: CASSRGQGYEQYF
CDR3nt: TGTGCCAGCAGCCGCGGACAGGGCTACGAGCAGTACTTC

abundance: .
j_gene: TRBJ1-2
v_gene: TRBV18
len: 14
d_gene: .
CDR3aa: CASSPPAGDYGYTF
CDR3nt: TGTGCCAGCTCACCACCCGCAGGGGATTATGGCTACACCTTC

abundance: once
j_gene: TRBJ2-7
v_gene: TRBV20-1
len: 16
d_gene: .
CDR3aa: CSASGTVQRDGYEQYF
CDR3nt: TGCAGTGCTAGTGGGACAGTCCAGCGGGATGGCTACGAGCAGTACTTC

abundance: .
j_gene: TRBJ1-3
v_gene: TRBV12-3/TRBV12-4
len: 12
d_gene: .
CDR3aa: CASSPGVNTIYF
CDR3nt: TGTGCCAGCAGTCCAGGGGTGAACACCATATATTTT

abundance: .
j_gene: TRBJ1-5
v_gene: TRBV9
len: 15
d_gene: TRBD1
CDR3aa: CASSVEGASNQPQHF
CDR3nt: TGTGCCAGCAGCGTAGAGGGGGCGAGCAATCAGCCCCAGCATTTT

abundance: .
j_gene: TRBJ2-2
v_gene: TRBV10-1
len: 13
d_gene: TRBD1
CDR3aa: CASGGQYTGELFF
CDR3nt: TGCGCCAGCGGGGGACAGTACACCGGGGAGCTGTTTTTT

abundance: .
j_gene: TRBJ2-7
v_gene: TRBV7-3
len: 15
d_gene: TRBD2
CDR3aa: CASSLEGLAGVEQYF
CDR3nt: TGTGCCAGCAGCTTGGAGGGACTAGCGGGAGTTGAGCAGTACTTC

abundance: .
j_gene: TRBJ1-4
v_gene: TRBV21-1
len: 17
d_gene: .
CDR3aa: CASSKARQNATNEKLFF
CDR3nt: TGTGCCAGCAGCAAAGCGCGACAGAATGCAACTAATGAAAAACTGTTTTTT

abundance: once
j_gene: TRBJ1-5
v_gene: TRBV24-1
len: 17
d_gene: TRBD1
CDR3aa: CASAPGQGRIGNQPQHF
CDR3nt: TGTGCCTCTGCTCCGGGACAGGGGAGGATCGGCAATCAGCCCCAGCATTTT

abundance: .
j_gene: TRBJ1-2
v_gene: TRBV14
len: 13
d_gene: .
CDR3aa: CASSNRPLDGYTF
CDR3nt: TGTGCCAGCAGCAACAGACCGTTGGATGGCTACACCTTC

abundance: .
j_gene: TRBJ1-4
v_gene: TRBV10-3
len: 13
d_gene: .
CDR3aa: CAISAETGLGLFF
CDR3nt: TGTGCCATCAGTGCAGAGACAGGCCTTGGGCTGTTTTTT